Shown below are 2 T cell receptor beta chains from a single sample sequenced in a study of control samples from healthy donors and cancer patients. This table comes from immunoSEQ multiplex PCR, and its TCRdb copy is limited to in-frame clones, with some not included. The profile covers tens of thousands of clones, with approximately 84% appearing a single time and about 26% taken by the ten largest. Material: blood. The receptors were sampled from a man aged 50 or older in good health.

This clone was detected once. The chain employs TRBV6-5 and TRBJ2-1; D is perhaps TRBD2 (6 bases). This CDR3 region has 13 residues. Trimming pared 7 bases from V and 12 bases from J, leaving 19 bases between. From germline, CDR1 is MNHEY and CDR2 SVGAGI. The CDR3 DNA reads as TGTGCCAGCATCGCCCAGTTGGGGGGTGTGCAGTTCTTC. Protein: CASIAQLGGVQFF.

The CDR3 sequence is CASSGRVGYEQYF. Written as DNA, the CDR3 is TGTGCCAGCAGCGGCAGGGTTGGGTACGAGCAGTACTTC. The chain links TRBV25-1 to TRBJ2-7; D possibly corresponds to TRBD1 (5 bases). Germline lookup yields CDR1 MGHDK and CDR2 SYGVNS. The CDR3 length is 13 residues. V was cut by 6 bases and J by 4 bases, with 13 bases left in between.